A single sample gave rise to the 18 T cell receptor beta chains below, sequenced in a study of blood T cells in healthy people across ages. A second PCR of 7 to 11 cycles used a sample-barcoded 5' primer and a J-beta primer mix. TCRdb processed the 5' RACE reads anew with MiXCR; each CDR3 protein has one entry. The profile shows approximately 820,000 distinct CDR3 sequences, roughly 44% of them singletons. The sample was blood. All receptors derive from a man between 60 and 70 years old in good health.

The chain joins TRBV11-2 to TRBJ2-3; 9 bases agree with TRBD2. J lost 4 bases, V lost 2 bases, and 13 bases had no gene match. This CDR3 region has 18 residues. Germline-derived CDR1 and CDR2 are SGHAT and FQNNGV. This chain's CDR3 is CASSLSMWRGGRADTQYF. For the CDR3, the DNA is TGTGCCAGCAGCTTAAGTATGTGGCGGGGGGGCCGAGCAGATACGCAGTATTTT.

This clonotype was seen more than once but under ten times. The chain has TRBV4-2 and TRBJ2-5, with a tentative D call TRBD2 (5 bases). Germline loops: CDR1 LGHNA, CDR2 YNFKEQ. The CDR3 runs to 15 residues. Trimming left V 4 bases short and J 2 bases short, with 14 bases between. The CDR3, as DNA: TGTGCCAGCAGCCTCATGGCGGGTCAGCAAGAGACCCAGTACTTC. Translation: CASSLMAGQQETQYF.

This clonotype was seen more than once but under ten times. The chain carries TRBV5-1 and TRBJ1-1, with TRBD1 matching over 9 bases. The germline V gene has CDR1 SGHRS and CDR2 YFSETQ. The CDR3 totals 15 residues. The V segment lost 4 bases and the J segment 1 base; nucleotides outside the gene matches: 5. CDR3 region: CASSPRTGANTEAFF. The DNA of the CDR3 is TGCGCCAGCAGCCCAAGGACAGGGGCGAACACTGAAGCTTTCTTT.

The V call is TRBV29-1, the J call TRBJ2-1, with 8 bases identical to TRBD2. The length of the CDR3 is 13 residues. V dropped 4 bases and J dropped 6; count of bases not matched to a gene: 5. Germline V gene data show CDR1 as SQVTM and CDR2 as ANQGSEA. The CDR3 DNA reads TGCAGCGTTGCTTCGGGGGGGTGCAATGAGCAGTTCTTC. The encoded protein is CSVASGGCNEQFF.

This clonotype was observed a few times. The chain combines TRBV3-1 with TRBJ2-5; perhaps D is TRBD1 or TRBD2 (5 bases each). This CDR3 contains 13 residues. Trimming pared 4 bases from V and 5 bases from J, leaving 11 bases between. From germline, CDR1 is LGHDT and CDR2 YNNKEL (reference sequence). CDR3 residues: CASSRREGETQYF. For the CDR3, the DNA is TGTGCCAGCAGCCGGCGTGAGGGGGAGACCCAGTACTTC.

The J gene is TRBJ2-7, the V gene TRBV20-1; D might be TRBD1 (5 bases). CDR1 DFQATT and CDR2 SNEGSKA come from the germline V gene (reference sequence). The CDR3 totals 13 residues. V dropped 1 base and J dropped 2 bases, with 9 bases sitting between them. CDR3 DNA: TGCAGTGCTAGAGGCAGGGTGCCCTACGAGCAGTACTTC. Its translation is CSARGRVPYEQYF.

This rearrangement joins TRBV6-2 or TRBV6-3 to TRBJ2-1; D ambiguous. The germline V and J ends were trimmed by 5 bases and 0 bases, with 11 bases remaining between them. Germline V CDR1 and CDR2: MNHEY, SVGEGT. The CDR3 extends over 15 amino acids. DNA of the CDR3: TGTGCCAGCAGTGGGCTAAGGCGCTCCTACAATGAGCAGTTCTTC. Translated, it gives CASSGLRRSYNEQFF.

This clonotype was seen a few times. The chain carries TRBV13 and TRBJ2-2; D possibly corresponds to TRBD2 (5 bases). Germline loops: CDR1 PRHDT, CDR2 FYEKMQ (reference sequence). The CDR3 spans 16 residues. Trimming removed 3 bases at V and 2 bases at J, with 13 bases between. CDR3 sequence (DNA): TGTGCCAGCAGCTTCACGTCGGGGATAAACACCGGGGAGCTGTTTTTT. It translates to CASSFTSGINTGELFF.

The chain recombines TRBV14 with TRBJ2-1, with TRBD2 identical over 7 bases. This CDR3 spans 17 amino acids. Losses at the gene ends were 0 bases for V and 0 bases for J; bases not matched to a gene: 5. The germline gives CDR1 SGHDN, CDR2 FVKESK. Written as DNA, the CDR3 is TGTGCCAGCAGCCAAGAAAGAGGCGGGAGCTCCTACAATGAGCAGTTCTTC. The encoded protein is CASSQERGGSSYNEQFF.

The chain joins TRBV27 to TRBJ1-4; a weak D match, TRBD1 (6 bases). Per germline, CDR1 MNHEY and CDR2 SMNVEV (reference sequence). CDR3 length: 14 amino acids. Trimming removed 2 bases from V and 8 bases from J, with 12 bases in between. The CDR3 region is CASSLRQAGEKLFF. As DNA, the CDR3 is TGTGCCAGCAGTTTAAGACAGGCGGGGGAAAAACTGTTTTTT.

The chain has TRBV11-2 and TRBJ2-1; D not resolved. The CDR3 is made up of 14 amino acids. Germline assignment: CDR1 SGHAT and CDR2 FQNNGV. V lost 1 base and J lost 5, with 9 bases in between. The CDR3 nucleotides read TGTGCCAGCAGCTTAGGTCCGGAGAACAATGAGCAGTTCTTC. This sequence encodes CASSLGPENNEQFF.

This chain links TRBV18 with TRBJ2-3, with D unresolved. The CDR3 runs to 12 residues. Germline V lookup: CDR1 KGHSH, CDR2 LQKENI. V was pared by 2 bases and J by 10 bases, with 10 bases between. The CDR3: CASSPEGMAQYF. In DNA form, the CDR3 reads TGTGCCAGCTCACCAGAAGGCATGGCGCAGTATTTT.

The V and J genes are TRBV5-6 and TRBJ2-5; 12 bases are shared with TRBD1. The junction had 10 bases not matched to a gene; V was cut back by 4 bases and J by 6 bases. The CDR3 is 16 amino acids. The germline V gene has CDR1 SGHDT and CDR2 YYEEEE. CDR3 DNA sequence: TGTGCCAGCAGCCCCCCCGGGACAGGGGGCTTGAAGACCCAGTACTTC. This codes for CASSPPGTGGLKTQYF.

The chain uses TRBV6-2 or TRBV6-3 and TRBJ1-5; D possibly corresponds to TRBD1 (6 bases). The CDR3 is 17 residues long. The V and J ends lost 5 bases and 0 bases respectively, with 17 bases between them. From germline, CDR1 is MNHEY and CDR2 SVGEGT. CDR3 nucleotide sequence: TGTGCCAGCAGTCGACTAGGACAGCCCAATAGCAATCAGCCCCAGCATTTT. It encodes CASSRLGQPNSNQPQHF.

The chain employs TRBV20-1 and TRBJ2-2, with 11 positions matching TRBD2. This CDR3 is 15 amino acids long. CDR1 and CDR2 from the germline V gene are DFQATT and SNEGSKA (reference sequence). With V trimmed by 5 bases and J by 0 bases, 2 bases remained unmatched. The CDR3 region is CSALLAGANTGELFF. CDR3 bases: TGCAGTGCTTTACTAGCGGGAGCGAACACCGGGGAGCTGTTTTTT.

This chain links TRBV5-5 with TRBJ2-7; TRBD1 matches at 10 bases. Trimming cost V 6 bases and J 4 bases; bases outside gene matches: 10. Germline V gene lookup returns CDR1 SGHKS and CDR2 YYEKEE (reference sequence). This CDR3 spans 15 amino acids. The DNA of the CDR3 is TGTGCCAGCACCCAGTCGACAGGGGGCTTGTACGAGCAGTACTTC. Protein: CASTQSTGGLYEQYF. The full variable domain, rest sourced from reference TRBV5-5 and TRBJ2-7, is DAGVTQSPTHLIKTRGQQVTLRCSPISGHKSVSWYQQVLGQGPQFIFQYYEKEERGRGNFPDRFSARQFPNYSSELNVNALLLGDSALYLCASTQSTGGLYEQYFGPGTRLTVT.

This clonotype showed up just a few times. This chain uses TRBV5-1 with TRBJ1-1; D gene ambiguous. The V and J ends lost 0 bases and 1 base respectively, with 13 bases between them. Germline CDR1 and CDR2: SGHRS and YFSETQ. This CDR3 is 16 amino acids long. CDR3 protein: CASSLGSQEKNTEAFF. CDR3 in DNA: TGCGCCAGCAGCTTGGGGTCCCAAGAAAAGAACACTGAAGCTTTCTTT. Supplemented by reference TRBV5-1 and TRBJ1-1, the full variable domain reads KAGVTQTPRYLIKTRGQQVTLSCSPISGHRSVSWYQQTPGQGLQFLFEYFSETQRNKGNFPGRFSGRQFSNSRSEMNVSTLELGDSALYLCASSLGSQEKNTEAFFGQGTRLTVV.

V gene TRBV7-8 combines with J gene TRBJ2-2; TRBD1 is a possible D gene (5 bases). Looked up from germline, CDR1 is SGHVS and CDR2 is FQNEAQ. Between the trimmed V and J ends, which lost 0 bases and 7 bases, there was a span of 15 bases. The CDR3 totals 16 residues. The CDR3 loop is CASSLARTADIGELFF. Here the CDR3 DNA reads TGTGCCAGCAGCTTAGCACGGACGGCGGACATCGGGGAGCTGTTTTTT.